This is a list of T cell receptor beta chains from one sample in a study of vaccination effects on CD4 cells after COVID-19. Their recognized antigens are unknown. The assay was immunoSEQ multiplex PCR, and TCRdb's table has in-frame clones only and misses some. The table records 77,000 or so clones, around 76% of them present only once. This sample comprised CD4+ T cells from PBMCs cultured with SARS-CoV-2 spike peptides, obtained before COVID-19 vaccination. The receptors stem from a human donor who received a COVID-19 vaccine. The CDR3 runs from the conserved cysteine through the conserved F or W. Fields, in order: clone size, D gene, J gene, V gene, CDR3 protein, CDR3 DNA. The D gene is left open where the match is weak. Only part of the rows carry a size: once, few, many, or a class if the clone is expanded.

>-|-|TRBJ2-1|TRBV3-1/TRBV3-2
CASSQELGLSNEQFF
TGTGCCAGCAGCCAAGAGTTAGGACTCTCGAATGAGCAGTTCTTC
>-|TRBD1|TRBJ2-3|TRBV27
CASSSQDRGPSTDTQYF
TGTGCCAGCAGTTCCCAGGACAGGGGGCCCAGCACAGATACGCAGTATTTT
>-|-|TRBJ1-2|TRBV11-2
CASSHAGTDYGYTF
TGTGCCAGCAGCCACGCCGGGACCGACTATGGCTACACCTTC
>-|-|TRBJ2-2|TRBV5-1
CASSLRDNTGELFF
TGCGCCAGCAGCTTGCGGGATAACACCGGGGAGCTGTTTTTT
>-|-|TRBJ1-6|TRBV18
CASSLDSNSPLHF
TGTGCCAGCTCACTGGACAGCAATTCACCCCTCCACTTT
>once|TRBD2|TRBJ2-1|TRBV5-1
CASSPGTGGDEQFF
TGCGCCAGCAGCCCCGGGACGGGGGGGGATGAGCAGTTCTTC
>-|-|TRBJ2-3|TRBV5-1
CASRLVSLVSADTQYF
TGCGCCAGCAGGCTTGTCAGTCTGGTGTCGGCAGATACGCAGTATTTT
>-|TRBD1|TRBJ1-4|TRBV4-1
CASSHDRQGGNEKLFF
TGCGCCAGCAGCCACGACCGACAGGGGGGGAATGAAAAACTGTTTTTT
>-|-|TRBJ2-1|TRBV3-1/TRBV3-2
CASSSTNTGEQFF
TGTGCCAGCAGCAGCACAAATACAGGAGAGCAGTTCTTC
>-|TRBD1|TRBJ1-2|TRBV3-1/TRBV3-2
CASSQDQGEAGGYTF
TGTGCCAGCAGCCAAGATCAGGGGGAAGCTGGTGGCTACACCTTC
>-|-|TRBJ2-3|TRBV5-1
CASSLTGPPATDTQYF
TGCGCCAGCAGCTTAACAGGCCCCCCGGCCACCGATACGCAGTATTTT
>-|TRBD2|TRBJ2-2|TRBV7-2
CASSLYSLADTGELFF
TGTGCCAGCAGCTTATATTCACTAGCGGACACCGGGGAGCTGTTTTTT
>-|-|TRBJ2-2|TRBV10-1
CASSEAGNTGELFF
TGCGCCAGCAGTGAGGCGGGAAACACCGGGGAGCTGTTTTTT
>-|TRBD1|TRBJ1-1|TRBV6-5
CASSYQQGGNTEAFF
TGTGCCAGCAGTTACCAACAGGGGGGGAACACTGAAGCTTTCTTT
>-|TRBD2|TRBJ2-1|TRBV24-1
CATSDSGGSGDNEQFF
TGTGCCACCAGTGATTCGGGAGGATCTGGGGACAATGAGCAGTTCTTC
>-|TRBD1|TRBJ2-5|TRBV18
CASSPRGRVQETQYF
TGTGCCAGCTCACCAAGGGGGCGCGTTCAAGAGACCCAGTACTTC
>once|-|TRBJ2-5|TRBV13
CASSSAPQETQYF
TGTGCCAGCAGCTCAGCCCCCCAAGAGACCCAGTACTTC
>-|TRBD1|TRBJ1-5|TRBV4-1
CASSQFPGGFQPQHF
TGCGCCAGCAGCCAATTTCCAGGGGGCTTTCAGCCCCAGCATTTT
>-|-|TRBJ1-6|TRBV29-1
CSVSQGGDSPLHF
TGCAGCGTATCACAGGGTGGGGATTCACCCCTCCACTTT
>-|-|TRBJ1-2|TRBV20-1
CSAGLDYGYTF
TGCAGTGCTGGCCTCGACTATGGCTACACCTTC
>-|-|TRBJ1-2|TRBV2
CASSEWVNYGYTF
TGTGCCAGCAGTGAGTGGGTTAACTATGGCTACACCTTC
>few|-|TRBJ1-2|TRBV15
CATSRDRNYGYTF
TGTGCCACCAGCAGAGACAGGAACTATGGCTACACCTTC
>-|TRBD2|TRBJ2-3|TRBV3-1/TRBV3-2
CASSPGLAGAKGTDTQYF
TGTGCCAGCAGCCCGGGACTAGCGGGGGCGAAGGGCACAGATACGCAGTATTTT
>few|-|TRBJ1-1|TRBV7-9
CASSLTMTNTEAFF
TGTGCCAGCAGCTTAACCATGACGAACACTGAAGCTTTCTTT
>-|-|TRBJ1-2|TRBV7-9
CASSLARDGYYGYTF
TGTGCCAGCAGCTTAGCCCGGGACGGGTACTATGGCTACACCTTC
>-|-|TRBJ1-3|TRBV3-1/TRBV3-2
CASSLGTRSSGNTIYF
TGTGCCAGCAGCTTAGGGACACGGAGCTCTGGAAACACCATATATTTT
>-|TRBD2|TRBJ2-1|TRBV4-2
CASSLIAGGARSSGYNEQFF
TGTGCCAGCAGCCTAATTGCGGGGGGGGCCCGTTCGTCAGGTTACAATGAGCAGTTCTTC
>-|TRBD2|TRBJ2-5|TRBV6-2/TRBV6-3
CASSLGTSGGGQETQYF
TGTGCCAGCAGCCTCGGGACTAGCGGGGGGGGACAAGAGACCCAGTACTTC
>once|-|TRBJ1-2|TRBV12-3/TRBV12-4
CASSWAGNGYTF
TGTGCCAGCAGTTGGGCAGGAAATGGCTACACCTTC
>-|TRBD1|TRBJ2-5|TRBV5-6
CASSFLSGGEETQYF
TGTGCCAGCAGCTTTCTTTCAGGGGGCGAAGAGACCCAGTACTTC
>-|-|TRBJ1-1|TRBV19
CASSIDRANTEAFF
TGTGCCAGTAGTATAGACAGGGCGAACACTGAAGCTTTCTTT
>-|TRBD1|TRBJ1-2|TRBV5-6
CASSRYEGQGYGYTF
TGTGCCAGCAGCAGATACGAGGGACAGGGCTATGGCTACACCTTC
>-|-|TRBJ1-3|TRBV6-1
CASSESPGNTIYF
TGTGCCAGCAGTGAGAGTCCTGGAAACACCATATATTTT
>-|-|TRBJ1-6|TRBV5-5
CASSLDQGRRSPLHF
TGTGCCAGCAGCCTTGATCAGGGGCGCCGTTCACCCCTCCACTTT
>-|-|TRBJ2-2|TRBV11-3
CASSPNSLNTGELFF
TGTGCCAGCAGTCCAAACTCGTTGAACACCGGGGAGCTGTTTTTT
>-|TRBD1|TRBJ2-5|TRBV6-1
CASSEPDRGQETQYF
TGTGCCAGCAGTGAACCCGACAGGGGGCAAGAGACCCAGTACTTC
>-|TRBD2|TRBJ2-1|TRBV7-2
CASSPAGTSAYNEQFF
TGTGCCAGCAGCCCCGCCGGGACTAGTGCCTACAATGAGCAGTTCTTC
>-|-|TRBJ1-2|TRBV5-4
CASSFNEALYGYTF
TGTGCCAGCAGCTTTAACGAGGCCCTCTATGGCTACACCTTC
>-|-|TRBJ2-2|TRBV5-1
CASSQGWDTGELFF
TGCGCCAGCAGCCAAGGGTGGGACACCGGGGAGCTGTTTTTT
>-|-|TRBJ2-6|TRBV18
CASSLRPGHESGANVLTF
TGTGCCAGCTCACTCCGGCCGGGACATGAGTCTGGGGCCAACGTCCTGACTTTC